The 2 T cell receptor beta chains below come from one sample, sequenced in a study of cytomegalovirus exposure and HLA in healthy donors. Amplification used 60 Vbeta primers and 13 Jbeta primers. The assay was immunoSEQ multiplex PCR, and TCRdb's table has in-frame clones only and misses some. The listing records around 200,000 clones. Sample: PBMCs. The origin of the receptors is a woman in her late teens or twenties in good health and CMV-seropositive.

CDR3 loop: CASSEDRGPYEQYF. The CDR3 bases are TGTGCCAGCAGTGAAGACAGGGGGCCCTACGAGCAGTACTTC. This rearrangement joins TRBV2 to TRBJ2-7, with 9 nucleotides matching TRBD1. The CDR3 length is 14 residues. Per germline, CDR1 SNHLY and CDR2 FYNNEI. V trimming: 1 base; J trimming: 2 bases; junction bases outside the gene matches: 0.

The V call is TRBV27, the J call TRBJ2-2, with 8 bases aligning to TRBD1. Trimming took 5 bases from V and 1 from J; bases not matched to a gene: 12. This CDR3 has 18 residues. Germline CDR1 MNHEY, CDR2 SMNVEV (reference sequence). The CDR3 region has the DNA TGTGCCAGCAGTCTTAATCTTAGGACAGGGAAGAACACCGGGGAGCTGTTTTTT. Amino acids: CASSLNLRTGKNTGELFF.